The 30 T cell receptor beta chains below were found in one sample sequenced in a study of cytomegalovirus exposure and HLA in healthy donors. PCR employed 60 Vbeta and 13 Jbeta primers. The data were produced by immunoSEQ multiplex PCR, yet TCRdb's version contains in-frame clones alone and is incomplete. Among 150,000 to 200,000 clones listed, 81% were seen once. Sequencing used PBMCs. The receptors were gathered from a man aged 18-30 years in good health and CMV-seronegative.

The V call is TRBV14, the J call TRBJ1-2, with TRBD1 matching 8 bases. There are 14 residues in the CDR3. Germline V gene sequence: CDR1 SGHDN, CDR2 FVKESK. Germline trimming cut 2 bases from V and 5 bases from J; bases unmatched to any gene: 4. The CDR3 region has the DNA TGTGCCAGCAGCCAATTTCGGACAGGGTATGGCTACACCTTC. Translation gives CASSQFRTGYGYTF.

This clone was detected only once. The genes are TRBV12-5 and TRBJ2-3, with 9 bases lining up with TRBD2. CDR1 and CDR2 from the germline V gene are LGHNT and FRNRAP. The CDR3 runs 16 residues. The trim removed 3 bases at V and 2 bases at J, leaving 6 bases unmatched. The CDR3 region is CASGFVREGYTDTQYF. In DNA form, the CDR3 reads TGTGCTAGTGGTTTCGTGCGGGAGGGCTACACAGATACGCAGTATTTT.

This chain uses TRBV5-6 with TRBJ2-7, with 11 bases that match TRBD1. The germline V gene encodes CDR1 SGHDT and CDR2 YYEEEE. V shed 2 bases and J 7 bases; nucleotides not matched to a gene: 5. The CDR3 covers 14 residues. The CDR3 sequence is CASSFGTGGLEQYF. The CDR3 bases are TGTGCCAGCAGCTTCGGGACAGGGGGGTTGGAGCAGTACTTC.

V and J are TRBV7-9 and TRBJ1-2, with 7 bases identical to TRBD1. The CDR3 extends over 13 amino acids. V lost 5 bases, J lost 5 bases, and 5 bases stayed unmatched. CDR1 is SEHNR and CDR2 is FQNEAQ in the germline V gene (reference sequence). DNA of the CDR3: TGTGCCAGCAGCAGGGACAGATATTATGGCTACACCTTC. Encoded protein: CASSRDRYYGYTF.

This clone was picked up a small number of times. CDR3 amino acids: CASSQDRLNGLDYGYTF. The CDR3 DNA sequence: TGCGCCAGCAGCCAAGATCGGCTGAACGGACTGGACTATGGCTACACCTTC. V and J are TRBV4-3 and TRBJ1-2, with D uncertain. CDR1 LGHNA and CDR2 YSLEER come from the germline V gene. This CDR3 is 17 amino acids long. V lost 0 bases, J lost 3 bases, and 17 bases lay in between.

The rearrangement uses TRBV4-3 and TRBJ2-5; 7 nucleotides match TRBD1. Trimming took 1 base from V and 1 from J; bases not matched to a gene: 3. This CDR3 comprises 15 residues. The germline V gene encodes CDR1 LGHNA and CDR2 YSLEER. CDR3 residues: CASSQGAGGQETQYF. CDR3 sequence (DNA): TGCGCCAGCAGCCAAGGGGCAGGGGGCCAAGAGACCCAGTACTTC.

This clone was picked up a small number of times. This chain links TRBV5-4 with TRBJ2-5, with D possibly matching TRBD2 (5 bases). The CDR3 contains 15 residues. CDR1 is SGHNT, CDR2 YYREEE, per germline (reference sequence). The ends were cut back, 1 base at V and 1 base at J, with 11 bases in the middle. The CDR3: CASSLFGVSQETQYF. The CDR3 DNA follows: TGTGCCAGCAGCTTGTTCGGGGTATCCCAAGAGACCCAGTACTTC.

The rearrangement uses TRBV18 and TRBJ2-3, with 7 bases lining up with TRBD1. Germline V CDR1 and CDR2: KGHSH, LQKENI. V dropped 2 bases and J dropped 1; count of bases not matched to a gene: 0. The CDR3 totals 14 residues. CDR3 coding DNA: TGTGCCAGCTCACCAACAGGGGGCACAGATACGCAGTATTTT. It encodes CASSPTGGTDTQYF.

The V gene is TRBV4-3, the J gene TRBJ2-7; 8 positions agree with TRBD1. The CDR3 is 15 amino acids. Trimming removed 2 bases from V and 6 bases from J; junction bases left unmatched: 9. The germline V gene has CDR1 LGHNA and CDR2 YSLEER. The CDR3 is CASSQSDRGPLEQYF. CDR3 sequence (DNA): TGCGCCAGCAGCCAATCCGACAGGGGCCCCCTCGAGCAGTACTTC.

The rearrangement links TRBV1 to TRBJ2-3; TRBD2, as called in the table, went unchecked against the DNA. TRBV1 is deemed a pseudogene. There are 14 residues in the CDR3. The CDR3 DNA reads TGCACCAGCAGCCCCCCCCCGGTCACAGATACGCAGTATTTT. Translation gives CTSSPPPVTDTQYF.

The CDR3 sequence is CASSFPERNTQYF. CDR3 bases: TGTGCCAGCAGTTTCCCCGAGAGAAATACGCAGTATTTT. The J gene is TRBJ2-3, the V gene TRBV28; D gene ambiguous. V was cut by 3 bases and J by 7 bases, with 11 bases left in between. The CDR3 contains 13 residues. The germline V gene encodes CDR1 MDHEN and CDR2 SYDVKM.

In DNA, the CDR3 is TGTGCCAGCAGCCAAGATCTGGCTAGCGGGAGAGGTGGTGAGCAGTTCTTC. Translated, it gives CASSQDLASGRGGEQFF. The chain combines TRBV4-2 with TRBJ2-1; 10 positions agree with TRBD2. V trimming: 0 bases; J trimming: 9 bases; junction bases outside the gene matches: 11. Germline values: CDR1 LGHNA, CDR2 YNFKEQ. The CDR3 consists of 17 residues.

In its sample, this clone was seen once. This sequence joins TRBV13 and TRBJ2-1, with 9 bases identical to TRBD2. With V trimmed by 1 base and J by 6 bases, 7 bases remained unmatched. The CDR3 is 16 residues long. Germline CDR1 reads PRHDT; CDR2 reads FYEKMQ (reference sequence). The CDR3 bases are TGTGCCAGCAGCTTAGAGGGTAGCGGGAGTGGCAATGAGCAGTTCTTC. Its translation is CASSLEGSGSGNEQFF.

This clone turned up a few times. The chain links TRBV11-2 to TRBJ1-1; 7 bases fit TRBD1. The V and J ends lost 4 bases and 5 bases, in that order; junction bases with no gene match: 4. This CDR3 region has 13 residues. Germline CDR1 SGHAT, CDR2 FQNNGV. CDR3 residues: CASSSDRETEAFF. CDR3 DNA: TGTGCCAGCAGCTCCGACAGGGAGACTGAAGCTTTCTTT.

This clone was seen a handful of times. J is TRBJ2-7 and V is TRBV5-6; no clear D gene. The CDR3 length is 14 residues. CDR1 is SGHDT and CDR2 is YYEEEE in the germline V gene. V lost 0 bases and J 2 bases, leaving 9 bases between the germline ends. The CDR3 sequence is CASSLVQATYEQYF. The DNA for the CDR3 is TGTGCCAGCAGCTTGGTCCAGGCAACCTACGAGCAGTACTTC.

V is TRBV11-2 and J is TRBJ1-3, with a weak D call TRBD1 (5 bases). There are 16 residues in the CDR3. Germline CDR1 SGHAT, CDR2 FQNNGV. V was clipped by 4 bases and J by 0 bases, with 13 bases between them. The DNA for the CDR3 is TGTGCCAGCAGCTCCACTGGGGCCAACTCTGGAAACACCATATATTTT. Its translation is CASSSTGANSGNTIYF.

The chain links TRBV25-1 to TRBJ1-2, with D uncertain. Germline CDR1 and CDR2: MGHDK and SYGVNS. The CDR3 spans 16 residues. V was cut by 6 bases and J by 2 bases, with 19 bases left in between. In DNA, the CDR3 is TGTGCCAGCAGCGAGACTACAAACGTTGTAAACTATGGCTACACCTTC. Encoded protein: CASSETTNVVNYGYTF.

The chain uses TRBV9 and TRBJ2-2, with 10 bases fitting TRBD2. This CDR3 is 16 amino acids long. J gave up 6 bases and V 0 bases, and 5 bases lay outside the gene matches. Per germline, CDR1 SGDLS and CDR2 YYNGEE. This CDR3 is CASSVALGLAAGELFF. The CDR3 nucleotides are TGTGCCAGCAGCGTAGCTTTAGGACTAGCGGCCGGGGAGCTGTTTTTT.

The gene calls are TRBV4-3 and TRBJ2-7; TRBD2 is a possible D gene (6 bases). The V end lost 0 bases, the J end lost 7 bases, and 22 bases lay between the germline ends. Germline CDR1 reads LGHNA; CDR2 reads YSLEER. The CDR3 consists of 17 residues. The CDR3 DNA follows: TGCGCCAGCAGCCAAGAACCCCCCGGGAGCCCCTGGGGGGAGCAGTACTTC. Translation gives CASSQEPPGSPWGEQYF.

The CDR3 sequence is CASKRLDRDSVGLYNEQFF. CDR3 DNA: TGTGCCAGCAAGAGACTGGACAGGGATTCTGTGGGACTCTACAATGAGCAGTTCTTC. This chain joins TRBV7-6 and TRBJ2-1; 8 nucleotides align to TRBD1. The CDR3 covers 19 residues. With 7 bases clipped from V and 3 bases from J, the junction kept 20 bases outside the gene matches. Per the germline V gene, CDR1 is SGHVS and CDR2 is FNYEAQ.

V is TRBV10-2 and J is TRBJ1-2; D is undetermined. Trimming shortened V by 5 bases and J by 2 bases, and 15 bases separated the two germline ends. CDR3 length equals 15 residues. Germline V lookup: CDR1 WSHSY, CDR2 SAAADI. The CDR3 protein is CASSPTAGKNYGYTF. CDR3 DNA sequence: TGCGCCAGCAGTCCCACAGCCGGTAAAAACTATGGCTACACCTTC.

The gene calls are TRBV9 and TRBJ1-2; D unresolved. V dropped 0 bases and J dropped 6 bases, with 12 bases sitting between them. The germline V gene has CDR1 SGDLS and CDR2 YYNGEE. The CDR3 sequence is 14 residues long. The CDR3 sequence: CASSVGALSHGYTF. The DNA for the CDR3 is TGTGCCAGCAGCGTAGGGGCTCTTTCGCATGGCTACACCTTC.

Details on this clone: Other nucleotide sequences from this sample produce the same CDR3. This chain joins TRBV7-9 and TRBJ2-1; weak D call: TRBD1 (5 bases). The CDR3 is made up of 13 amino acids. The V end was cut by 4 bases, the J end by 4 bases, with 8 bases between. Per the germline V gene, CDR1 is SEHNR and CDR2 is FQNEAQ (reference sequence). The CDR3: CASSSTGYNEQFF. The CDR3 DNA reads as TGTGCCAGCAGCTCTACAGGATACAATGAGCAGTTCTTC.

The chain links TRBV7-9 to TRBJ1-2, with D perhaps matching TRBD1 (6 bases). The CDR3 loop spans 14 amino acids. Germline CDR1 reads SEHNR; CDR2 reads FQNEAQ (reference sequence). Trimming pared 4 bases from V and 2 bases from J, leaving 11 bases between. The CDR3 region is CASSSGHLNYGYTF. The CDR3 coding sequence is TGTGCCAGCAGCTCGGGACACCTAAACTATGGCTACACCTTC.

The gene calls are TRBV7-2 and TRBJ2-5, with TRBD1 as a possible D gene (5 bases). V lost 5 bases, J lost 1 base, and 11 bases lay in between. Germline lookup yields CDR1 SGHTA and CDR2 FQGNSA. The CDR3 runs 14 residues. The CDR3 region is CASSGDSSQETQYF. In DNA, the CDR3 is TGTGCCAGCAGCGGCGACAGCTCCCAAGAGACCCAGTACTTC.

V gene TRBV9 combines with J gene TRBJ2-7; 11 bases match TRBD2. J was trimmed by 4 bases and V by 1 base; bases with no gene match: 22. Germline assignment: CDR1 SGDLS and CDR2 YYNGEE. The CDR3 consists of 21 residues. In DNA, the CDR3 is TGTGCCAGCAGCGTACCGTCTAGCGGGGGGTCGCTAGCAAGGGGGTGGTACGAGCAGTACTTC. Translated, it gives CASSVPSSGGSLARGWYEQYF.

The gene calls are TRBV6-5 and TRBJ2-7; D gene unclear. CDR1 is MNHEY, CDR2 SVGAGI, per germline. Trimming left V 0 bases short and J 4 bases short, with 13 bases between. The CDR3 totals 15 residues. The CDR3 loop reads CASSYSAGSRYEQYF. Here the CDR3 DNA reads TGTGCCAGCAGTTACTCGGCAGGCAGCCGTTACGAGCAGTACTTC.

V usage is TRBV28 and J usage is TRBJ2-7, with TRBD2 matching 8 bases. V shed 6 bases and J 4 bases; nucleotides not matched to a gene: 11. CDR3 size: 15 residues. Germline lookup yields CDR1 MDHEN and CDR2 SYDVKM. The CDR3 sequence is CASSQPTSGTYEQYF. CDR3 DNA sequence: TGTGCCAGCAGCCAACCCACTAGCGGAACATACGAGCAGTACTTC.

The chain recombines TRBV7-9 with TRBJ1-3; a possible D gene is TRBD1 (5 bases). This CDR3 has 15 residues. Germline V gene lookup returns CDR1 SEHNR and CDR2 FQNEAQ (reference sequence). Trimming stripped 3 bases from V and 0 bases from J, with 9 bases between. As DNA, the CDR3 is TGTGCCAGCAGCTTTCGCAGGGACTCTGGAAACACCATATATTTT. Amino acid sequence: CASSFRRDSGNTIYF.

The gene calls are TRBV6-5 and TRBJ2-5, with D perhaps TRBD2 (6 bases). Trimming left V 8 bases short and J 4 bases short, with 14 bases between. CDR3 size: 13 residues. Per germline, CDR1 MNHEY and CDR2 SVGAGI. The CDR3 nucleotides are TGTGCCAGCCAGTGGGCCGGGGGAGAGACCCAGTACTTC. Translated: CASQWAGGETQYF.